This T cell receptor (beta chain) was documented in a study of blood T cell repertoires in COVID-19. Study summary: Italy, Spain and the United States were the sources of the convalescent and acute COVID-19 samples.

This CDR3 spans 15 amino acids. Germline assignment: CDR1 MNHEY and CDR2 SMNVEV (reference sequence). J lost 2 bases, V lost 3 bases, and 3 bases had no gene match. Authors' methods: Quantification of nucleated cells was approximated via reference gene primer amplification. Here immunoSEQ multiplex PCR was the method, and the copy in TCRdb shows in-frame clones only, minus some. That table furnishes V, J and clone size, whereas the DNA furnished D and trimming. Of 130,000 or so clones listed, approximately 84% are singletons. This chain uses TRBV27 with TRBJ2-7; 11 nucleotides match TRBD1. Sequencing was carried out using peripheral blood. This TCR derives from a woman in her forties or fifties who had recovered from COVID-19. CDR3 sequence (DNA): TGTGCCAGCAGTTTCCAGGACAGGGGGCCCTACGAGCAGTACTTC. This encodes CASSFQDRGPYEQYF.